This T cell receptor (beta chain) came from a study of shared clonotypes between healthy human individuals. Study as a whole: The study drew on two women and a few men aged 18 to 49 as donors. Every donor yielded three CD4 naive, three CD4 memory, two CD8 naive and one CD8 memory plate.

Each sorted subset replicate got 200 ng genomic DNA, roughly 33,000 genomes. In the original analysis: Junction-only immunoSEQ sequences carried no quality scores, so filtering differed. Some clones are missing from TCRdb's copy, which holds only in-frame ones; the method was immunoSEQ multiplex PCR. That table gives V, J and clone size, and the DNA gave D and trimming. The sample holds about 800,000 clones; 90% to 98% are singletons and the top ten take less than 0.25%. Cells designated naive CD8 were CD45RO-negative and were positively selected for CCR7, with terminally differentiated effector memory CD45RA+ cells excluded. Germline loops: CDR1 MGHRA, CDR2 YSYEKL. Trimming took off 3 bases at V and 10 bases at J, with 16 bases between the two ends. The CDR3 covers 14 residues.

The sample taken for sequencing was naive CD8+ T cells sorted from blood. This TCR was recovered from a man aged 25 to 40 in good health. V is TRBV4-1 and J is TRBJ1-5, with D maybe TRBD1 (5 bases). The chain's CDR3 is CASSQGGGVLPQHF. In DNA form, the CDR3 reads TGCGCCAGCAGCCAGGGGGGGGGAGTCCTTCCCCAGCATTTT.